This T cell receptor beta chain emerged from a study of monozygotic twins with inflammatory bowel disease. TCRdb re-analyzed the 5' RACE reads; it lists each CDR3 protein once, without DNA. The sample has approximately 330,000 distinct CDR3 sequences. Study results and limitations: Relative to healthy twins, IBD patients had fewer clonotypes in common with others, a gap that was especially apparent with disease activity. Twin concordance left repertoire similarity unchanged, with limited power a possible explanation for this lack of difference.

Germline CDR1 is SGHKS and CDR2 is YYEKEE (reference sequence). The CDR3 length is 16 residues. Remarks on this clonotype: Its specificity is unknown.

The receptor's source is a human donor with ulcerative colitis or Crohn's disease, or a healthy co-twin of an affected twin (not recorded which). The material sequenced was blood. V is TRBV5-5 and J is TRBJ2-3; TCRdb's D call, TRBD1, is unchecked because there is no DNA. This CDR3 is CASSLSRDRPTDTQYF.